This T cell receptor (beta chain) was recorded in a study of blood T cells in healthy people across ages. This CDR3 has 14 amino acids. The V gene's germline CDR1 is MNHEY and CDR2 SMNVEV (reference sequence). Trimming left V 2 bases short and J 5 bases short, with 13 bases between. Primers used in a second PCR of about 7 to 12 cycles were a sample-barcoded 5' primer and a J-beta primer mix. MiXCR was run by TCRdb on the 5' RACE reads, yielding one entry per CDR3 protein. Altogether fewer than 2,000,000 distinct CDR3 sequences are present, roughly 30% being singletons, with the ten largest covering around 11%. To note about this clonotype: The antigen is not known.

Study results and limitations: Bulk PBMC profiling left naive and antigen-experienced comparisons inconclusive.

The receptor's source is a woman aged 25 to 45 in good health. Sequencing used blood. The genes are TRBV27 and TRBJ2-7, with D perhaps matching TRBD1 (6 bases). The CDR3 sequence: CASSLGTSPHEQYF. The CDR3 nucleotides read TGTGCCAGCAGTTTAGGGACAAGCCCCCACGAGCAGTACTTC.